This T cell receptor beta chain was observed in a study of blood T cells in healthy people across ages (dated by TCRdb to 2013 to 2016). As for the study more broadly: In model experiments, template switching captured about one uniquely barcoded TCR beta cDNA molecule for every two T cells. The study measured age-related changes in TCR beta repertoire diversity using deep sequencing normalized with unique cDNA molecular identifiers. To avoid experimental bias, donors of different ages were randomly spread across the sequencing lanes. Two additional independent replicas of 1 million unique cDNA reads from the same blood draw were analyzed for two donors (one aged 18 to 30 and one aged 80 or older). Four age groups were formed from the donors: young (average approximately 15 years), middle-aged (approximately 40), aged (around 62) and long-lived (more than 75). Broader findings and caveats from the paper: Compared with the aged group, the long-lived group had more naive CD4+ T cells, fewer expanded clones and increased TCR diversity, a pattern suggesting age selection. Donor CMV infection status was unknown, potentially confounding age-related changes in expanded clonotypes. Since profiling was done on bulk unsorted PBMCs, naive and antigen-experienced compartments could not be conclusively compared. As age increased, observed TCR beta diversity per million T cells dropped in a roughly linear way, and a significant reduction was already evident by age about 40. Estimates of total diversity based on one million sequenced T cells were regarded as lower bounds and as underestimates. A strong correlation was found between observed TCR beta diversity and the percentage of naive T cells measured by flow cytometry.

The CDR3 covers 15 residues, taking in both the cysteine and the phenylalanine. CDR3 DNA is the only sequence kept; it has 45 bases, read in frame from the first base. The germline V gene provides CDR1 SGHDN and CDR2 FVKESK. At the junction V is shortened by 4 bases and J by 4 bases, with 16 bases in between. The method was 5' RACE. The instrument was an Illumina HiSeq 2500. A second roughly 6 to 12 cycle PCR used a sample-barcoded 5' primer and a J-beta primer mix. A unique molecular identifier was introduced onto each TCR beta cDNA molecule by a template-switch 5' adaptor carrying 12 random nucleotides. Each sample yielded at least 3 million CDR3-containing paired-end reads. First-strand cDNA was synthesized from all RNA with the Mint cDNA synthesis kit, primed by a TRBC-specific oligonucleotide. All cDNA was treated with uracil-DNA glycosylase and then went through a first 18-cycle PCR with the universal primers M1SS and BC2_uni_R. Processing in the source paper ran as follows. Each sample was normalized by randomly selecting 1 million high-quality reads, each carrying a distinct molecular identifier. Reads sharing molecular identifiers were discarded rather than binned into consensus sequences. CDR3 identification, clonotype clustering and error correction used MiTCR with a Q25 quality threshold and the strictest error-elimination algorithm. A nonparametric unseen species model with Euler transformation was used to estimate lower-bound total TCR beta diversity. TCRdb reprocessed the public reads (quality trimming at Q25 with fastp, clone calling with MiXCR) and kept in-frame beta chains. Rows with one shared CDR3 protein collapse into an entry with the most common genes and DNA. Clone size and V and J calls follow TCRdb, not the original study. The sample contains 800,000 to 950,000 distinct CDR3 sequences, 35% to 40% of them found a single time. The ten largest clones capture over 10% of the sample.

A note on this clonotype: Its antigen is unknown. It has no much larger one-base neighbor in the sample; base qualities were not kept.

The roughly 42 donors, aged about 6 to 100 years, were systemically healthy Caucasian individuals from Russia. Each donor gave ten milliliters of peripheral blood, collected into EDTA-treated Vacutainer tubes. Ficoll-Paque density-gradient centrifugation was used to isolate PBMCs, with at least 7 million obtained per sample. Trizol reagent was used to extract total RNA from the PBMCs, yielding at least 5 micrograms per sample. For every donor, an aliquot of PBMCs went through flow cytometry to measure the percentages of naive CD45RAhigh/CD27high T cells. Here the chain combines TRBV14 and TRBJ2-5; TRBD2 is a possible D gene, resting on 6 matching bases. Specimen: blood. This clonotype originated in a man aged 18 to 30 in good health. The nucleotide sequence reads TGTGCCAGCAGCCCCCGCAGAAACGGGGGAGAGACCCAGTACTTC. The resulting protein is CASSPRRNGGETQYF.